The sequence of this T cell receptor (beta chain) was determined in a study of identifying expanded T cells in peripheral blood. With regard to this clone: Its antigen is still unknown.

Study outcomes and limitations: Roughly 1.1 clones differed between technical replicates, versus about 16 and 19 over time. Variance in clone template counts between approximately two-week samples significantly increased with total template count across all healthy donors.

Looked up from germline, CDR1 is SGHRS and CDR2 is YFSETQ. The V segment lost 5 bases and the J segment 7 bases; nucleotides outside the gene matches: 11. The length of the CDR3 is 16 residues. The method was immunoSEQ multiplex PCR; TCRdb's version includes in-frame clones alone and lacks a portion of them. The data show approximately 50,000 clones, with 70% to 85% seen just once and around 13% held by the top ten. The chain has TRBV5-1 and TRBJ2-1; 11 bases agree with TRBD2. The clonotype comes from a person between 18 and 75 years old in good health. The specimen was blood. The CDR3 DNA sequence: TGCGCCAGCAGGATGACTAGCGGGACAATAGGGAATGAGCAGTTCTTC. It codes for CASRMTSGTIGNEQFF.